The clone carrying this TCR beta chain was detected ten times or more. This entry belongs to a study of patients and donors after allogeneic stem cell transplantation. TCRdb re-called the RT-PCR reads with MiXCR, one entry per CDR3 protein. The sample records 200,000 to 250,000 distinct CDR3 sequences, 13% to 15% being singletons. This clonotype was sampled from a human donor who was either an allogeneic HSCT recipient or a stem cell or donor lymphocyte infusion donor (not recorded which). It is not recorded whose cells these are; they may come from a transplant donor. The sample was blood, either unsorted or a sorted T cell fraction (not recorded which).

The CDR3 nucleotides are TGTGCCAGCAGCCATTCATGGGACAGGGGACACTATGGCTACACCTTC. Protein: CASSHSWDRGHYGYTF. V gene TRBV27 combines with J gene TRBJ1-2; 10 nucleotides line up with TRBD1. Trimming took 6 bases from V and 3 from J; bases not matched to a gene: 10. The CDR3 has 16 amino acids. Germline V gene data show CDR1 as MNHEY and CDR2 as SMNVEV (reference sequence).